Listed below are T cell receptor beta chains from one sample, sequenced in a study of cytomegalovirus exposure and HLA in healthy donors. Using immunoSEQ multiplex PCR, the repertoire was profiled, and TCRdb retains in-frame clones only, with some absent. This sample's table reports 140,000 to 150,000 clones. Sequencing was performed on PBMCs. Receptors were obtained from a male donor in good health and CMV-seronegative. Each CDR3 is given with its conserved first and last residue. D genes are given only for firm matches.

>TRBV6-1|TRBJ2-6|.
TGTGCCAGCAGTGAACGGGGTCCTGGGGCCAACGTCCTGACTTTC
CASSERGPGANVLTF
>TRBV7-6|TRBJ1-3|TRBD1
TGTGCCAGCAGCCCCTTCGGTCACAGGGGAGCTGGAAACACCATATATTTT
CASSPFGHRGAGNTIYF
>TRBV27|TRBJ1-5|.
TGTGCCAGCAGTTCGGGGGGGATCGATCAGCCCCAGCATTTT
CASSSGGIDQPQHF
>TRBV19|TRBJ1-1|TRBD1
TGTGCCAGTAGCCTGGGGCAGGGGGTTTACGAAGCTTTCTTT
CASSLGQGVYEAFF
>TRBV5-1|TRBJ2-7|TRBD1
TGCGCCAGCAGCCCGCCCGGACAGGTCTACGAGCAGTACTTC
CASSPPGQVYEQYF
>TRBV9|TRBJ1-1|.
TGTGCCAGCAGCGTACATGAGGTCGGTGAAGCTTTCTTT
CASSVHEVGEAFF
>TRBV30|TRBJ1-5|.
TGTGCCTGGAACAGGGTTGGGCAGCCCCAGCATTTT
CAWNRVGQPQHF
>TRBV9|TRBJ2-7|TRBD2
TGTGCCAGCAGCGTAGACGAGTTAGCGGGGGGCTCCCACGAGCAGTACTTC
CASSVDELAGGSHEQYF
>TRBV6-6|TRBJ2-3|.
TGTGCCAGCAGAGACCTAGAAAGCACAGATACGCAGTATTTT
CASRDLESTDTQYF
>TRBV4-3|TRBJ2-3|TRBD2
TGCGCCAGCAGCCGAGACGCGGGGGGGGCCACAGATACGCAGTATTTT
CASSRDAGGATDTQYF
>TRBV19|TRBJ2-1|.
TGTGCCAGTAGAGGGGTCGTGCGGGATAGTTCGGGCAATGAGCAGTTCTTC
CASRGVVRDSSGNEQFF
>TRBV6-5|TRBJ2-5|.
TGTGCCAGCAGTTACTCGAGACAAGTGTACCAAGAGACCCAGTACTTC
CASSYSRQVYQETQYF
>TRBV5-6|TRBJ1-3|.
TGTGCCAGCAGCCCGGGAGGGCTGAGCTCTGGAAACACCATATATTTT
CASSPGGLSSGNTIYF